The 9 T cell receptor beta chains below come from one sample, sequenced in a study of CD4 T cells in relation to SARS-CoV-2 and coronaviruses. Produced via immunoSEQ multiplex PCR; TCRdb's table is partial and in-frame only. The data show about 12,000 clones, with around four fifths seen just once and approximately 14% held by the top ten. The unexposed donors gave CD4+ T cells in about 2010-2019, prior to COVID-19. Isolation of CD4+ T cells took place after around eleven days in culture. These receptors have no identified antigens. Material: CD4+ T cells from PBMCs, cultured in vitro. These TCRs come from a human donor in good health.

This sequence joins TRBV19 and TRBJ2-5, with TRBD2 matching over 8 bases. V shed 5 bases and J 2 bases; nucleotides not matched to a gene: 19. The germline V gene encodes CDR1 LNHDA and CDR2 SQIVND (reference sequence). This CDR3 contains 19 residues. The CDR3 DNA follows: TGTGCCAGTAGTCCCGGCCGGGCGGGGGGAAGCCAGGGGCAAGAGACCCAGTACTTC. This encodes CASSPGRAGGSQGQETQYF.

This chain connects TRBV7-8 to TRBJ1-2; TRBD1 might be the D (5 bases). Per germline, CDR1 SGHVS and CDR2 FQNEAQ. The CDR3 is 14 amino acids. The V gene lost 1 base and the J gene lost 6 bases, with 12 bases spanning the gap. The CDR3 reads CASSLGGGFDGYTF. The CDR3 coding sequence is TGTGCCAGCAGCTTAGGGGGGGGTTTCGATGGCTACACCTTC.

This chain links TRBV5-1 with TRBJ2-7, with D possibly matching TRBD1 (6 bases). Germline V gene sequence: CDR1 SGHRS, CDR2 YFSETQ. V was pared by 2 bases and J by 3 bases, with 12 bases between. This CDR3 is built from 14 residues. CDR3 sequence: CASSFSGTLYEQYF. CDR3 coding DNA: TGCGCCAGCAGCTTCTCCGGGACACTCTACGAGCAGTACTTC. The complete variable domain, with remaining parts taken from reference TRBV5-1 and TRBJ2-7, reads KAGVTQTPRYLIKTRGQQVTLSCSPISGHRSVSWYQQTPGQGLQFLFEYFSETQRNKGNFPGRFSGRQFSNSRSEMNVSTLELGDSALYLCASSFSGTLYEQYFGPGTRLTVT.

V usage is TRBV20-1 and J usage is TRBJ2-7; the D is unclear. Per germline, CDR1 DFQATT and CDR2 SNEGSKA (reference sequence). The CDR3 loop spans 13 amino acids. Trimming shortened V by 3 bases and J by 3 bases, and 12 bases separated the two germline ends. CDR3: CSASPPAYYEQYF. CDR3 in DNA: TGCAGTGCTAGTCCCCCAGCCTACTACGAGCAGTACTTC.

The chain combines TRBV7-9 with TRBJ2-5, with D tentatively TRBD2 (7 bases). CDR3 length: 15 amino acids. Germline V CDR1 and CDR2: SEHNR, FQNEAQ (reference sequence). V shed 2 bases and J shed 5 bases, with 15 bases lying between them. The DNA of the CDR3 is TGTGCCAGCAGCTTAAACGGGGGGCCCCCGGAGACCCAGTACTTC. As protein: CASSLNGGPPETQYF.

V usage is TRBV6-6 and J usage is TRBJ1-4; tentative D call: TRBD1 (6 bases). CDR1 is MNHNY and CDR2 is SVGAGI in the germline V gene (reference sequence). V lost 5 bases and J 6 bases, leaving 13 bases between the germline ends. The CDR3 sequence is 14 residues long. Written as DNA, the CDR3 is TGTGCCAGCAGTCACAGGGCGGATTATGAAAAACTGTTTTTT. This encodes CASSHRADYEKLFF.

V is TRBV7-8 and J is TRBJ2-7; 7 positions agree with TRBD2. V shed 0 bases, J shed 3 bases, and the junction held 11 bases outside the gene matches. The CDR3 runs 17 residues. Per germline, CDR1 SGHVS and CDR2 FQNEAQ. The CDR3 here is CASSLAAPGAGYYEQYF. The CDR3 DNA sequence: TGTGCCAGCAGCTTAGCGGCCCCGGGAGCGGGATACTACGAGCAGTACTTC.

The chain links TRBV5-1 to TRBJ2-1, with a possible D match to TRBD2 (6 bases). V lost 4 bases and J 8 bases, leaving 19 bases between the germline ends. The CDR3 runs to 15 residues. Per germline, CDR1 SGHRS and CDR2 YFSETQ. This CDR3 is CASSTGLHLGDEQFF. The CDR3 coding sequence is TGCGCCAGCAGCACGGGACTCCACTTGGGGGATGAGCAGTTCTTC.

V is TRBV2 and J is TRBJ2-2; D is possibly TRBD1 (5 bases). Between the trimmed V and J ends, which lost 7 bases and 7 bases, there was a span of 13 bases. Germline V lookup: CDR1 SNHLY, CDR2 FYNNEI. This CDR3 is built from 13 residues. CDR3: CASTTDNFGELFF. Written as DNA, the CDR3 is TGTGCCAGCACGACAGATAACTTCGGGGAGCTGTTTTTT. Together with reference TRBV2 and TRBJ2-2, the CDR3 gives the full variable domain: EPEVTQTPSHQVTQMGQEVILRCVPISNHLYFYWYRQILGQKVEFLVSFYNNEISEKSEIFDDQFSVERPDGSNFTLKIRSTKLEDSAMYFCASTTDNFGELFFGEGSRLTVL.